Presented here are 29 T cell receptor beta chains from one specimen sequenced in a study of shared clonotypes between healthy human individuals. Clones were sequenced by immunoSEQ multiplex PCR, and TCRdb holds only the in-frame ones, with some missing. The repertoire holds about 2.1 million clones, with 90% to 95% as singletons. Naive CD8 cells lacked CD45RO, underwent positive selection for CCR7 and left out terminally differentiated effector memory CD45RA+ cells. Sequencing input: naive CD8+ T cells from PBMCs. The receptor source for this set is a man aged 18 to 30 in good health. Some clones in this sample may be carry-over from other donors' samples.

In nucleotides, the CDR3 is TGTGCCAGCAGCTTATCCTGGAGCGAGCGGGAGGCCCACGAGCAGTACTTC. This sequence encodes CASSLSWSEREAHEQYF. V is TRBV7-8 and J is TRBJ2-7; 9 nucleotides match TRBD2. Germline V gene lookup returns CDR1 SGHVS and CDR2 FQNEAQ. V was pared by 2 bases and J by 5 bases, with 13 bases of the junction left unmatched. This CDR3 has 17 amino acids.

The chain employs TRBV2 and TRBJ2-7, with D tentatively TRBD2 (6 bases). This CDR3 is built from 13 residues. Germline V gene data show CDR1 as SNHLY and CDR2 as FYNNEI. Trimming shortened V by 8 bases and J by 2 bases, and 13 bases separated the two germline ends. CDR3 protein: CASGGAVTYEQYF. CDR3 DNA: TGTGCCAGCGGAGGGGCCGTGACCTACGAGCAGTACTTC.

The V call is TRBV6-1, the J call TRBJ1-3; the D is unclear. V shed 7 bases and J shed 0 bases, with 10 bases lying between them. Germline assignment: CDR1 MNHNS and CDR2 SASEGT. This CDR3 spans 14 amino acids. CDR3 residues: CASIRGVSGNTIYF. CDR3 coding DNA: TGTGCCAGCATTAGAGGCGTCTCTGGAAACACCATATATTTT.

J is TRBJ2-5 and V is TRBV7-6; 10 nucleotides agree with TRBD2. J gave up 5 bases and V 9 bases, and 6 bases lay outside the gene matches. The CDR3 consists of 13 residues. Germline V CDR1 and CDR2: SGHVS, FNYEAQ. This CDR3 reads CASSSGSMETQYF. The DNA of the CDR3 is TGTGCCAGTTCTAGCGGGAGTATGGAGACCCAGTACTTC.

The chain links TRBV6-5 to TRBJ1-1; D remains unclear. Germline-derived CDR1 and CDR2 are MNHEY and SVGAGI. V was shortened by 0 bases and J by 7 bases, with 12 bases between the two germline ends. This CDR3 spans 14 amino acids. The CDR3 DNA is TGTGCCAGCAGTTACTCGATCAGGAATAGTGAAGCTTTCTTT. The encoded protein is CASSYSIRNSEAFF.

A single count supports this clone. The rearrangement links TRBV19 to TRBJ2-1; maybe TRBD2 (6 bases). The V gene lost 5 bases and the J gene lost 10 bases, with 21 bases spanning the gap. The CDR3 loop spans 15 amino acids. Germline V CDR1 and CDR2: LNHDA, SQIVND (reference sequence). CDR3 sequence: CASSVSSELQMEQFF. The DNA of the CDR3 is TGTGCCAGTAGTGTCTCTAGCGAGCTTCAGATGGAGCAGTTCTTC. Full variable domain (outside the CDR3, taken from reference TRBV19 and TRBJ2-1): DGGITQSPKYLFRKEGQNVTLSCEQNLNHDAMYWYRQDPGQGLRLIYYSQIVNDFQKGDIAEGYSVSREKKESFPLTVTSAQKNPTAFYLCASSVSSELQMEQFFGPGTRLTVL.

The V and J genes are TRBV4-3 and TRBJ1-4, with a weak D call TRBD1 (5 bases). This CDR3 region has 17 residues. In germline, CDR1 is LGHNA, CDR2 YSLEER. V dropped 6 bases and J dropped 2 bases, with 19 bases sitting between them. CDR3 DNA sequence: TGCGCCAGCAGTCCTTTTGCAACAGGCGGGACTAATGAAAAACTGTTTTTT. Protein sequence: CASSPFATGGTNEKLFF.

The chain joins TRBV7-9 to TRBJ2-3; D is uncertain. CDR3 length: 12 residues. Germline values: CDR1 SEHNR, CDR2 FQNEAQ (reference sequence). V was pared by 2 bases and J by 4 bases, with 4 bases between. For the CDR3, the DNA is TGTGCCAGCAGCTTATCCCCAGATACGCAGTATTTT. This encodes CASSLSPDTQYF.

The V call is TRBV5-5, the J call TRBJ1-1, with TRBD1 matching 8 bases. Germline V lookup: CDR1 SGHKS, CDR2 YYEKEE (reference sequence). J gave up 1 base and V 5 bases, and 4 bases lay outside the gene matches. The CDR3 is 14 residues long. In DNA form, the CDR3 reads TGTGCCAGCAGTCGCCAGGGGGCGAACACTGAAGCTTTCTTT. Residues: CASSRQGANTEAFF.

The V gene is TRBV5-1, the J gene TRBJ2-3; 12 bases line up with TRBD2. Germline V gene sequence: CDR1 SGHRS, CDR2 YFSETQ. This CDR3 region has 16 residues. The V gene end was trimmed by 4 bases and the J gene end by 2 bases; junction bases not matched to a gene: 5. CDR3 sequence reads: CASSPRLAGATDTQYF. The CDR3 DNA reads TGCGCCAGCAGCCCGCGACTAGCGGGGGCCACAGATACGCAGTATTTT. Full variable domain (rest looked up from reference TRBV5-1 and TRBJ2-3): KAGVTQTPRYLIKTRGQQVTLSCSPISGHRSVSWYQQTPGQGLQFLFEYFSETQRNKGNFPGRFSGRQFSNSRSEMNVSTLELGDSALYLCASSPRLAGATDTQYFGPGTRLTVL.

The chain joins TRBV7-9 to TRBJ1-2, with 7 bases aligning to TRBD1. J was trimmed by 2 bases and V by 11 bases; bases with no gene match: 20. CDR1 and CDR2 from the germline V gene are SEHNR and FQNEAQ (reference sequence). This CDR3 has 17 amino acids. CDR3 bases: TGTGCCGCAGGGGGAGCAGAGGGCCCCTTTGCCAACTATGGCTACACCTTC. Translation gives CAAGGAEGPFANYGYTF.

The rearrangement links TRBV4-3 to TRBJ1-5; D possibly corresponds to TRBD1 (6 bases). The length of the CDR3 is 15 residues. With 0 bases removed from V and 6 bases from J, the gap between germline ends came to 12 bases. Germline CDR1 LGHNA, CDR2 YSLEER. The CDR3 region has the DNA TGCGCCAGCAGCCAAGATTCGGGGGCGAGTCAGCCCCAGCATTTT. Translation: CASSQDSGASQPQHF.

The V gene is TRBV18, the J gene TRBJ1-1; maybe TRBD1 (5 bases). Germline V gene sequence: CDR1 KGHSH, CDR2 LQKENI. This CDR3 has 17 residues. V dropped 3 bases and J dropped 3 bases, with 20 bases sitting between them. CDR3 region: CASSPGPQFWRDTEAFF. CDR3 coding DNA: TGTGCCAGCTCACCGGGACCTCAGTTTTGGAGGGACACTGAAGCTTTCTTT.

CDR3 protein: CASSRTEGGTQYF. DNA of the CDR3: TGCGCCAGCAGCAGGACGGAGGGGGGGACCCAGTACTTC. This rearrangement joins TRBV5-1 to TRBJ2-5; the D gene could be TRBD1 or TRBD2 (6 bases each). The germline V and J ends were trimmed by 4 bases and 7 bases, with 14 bases remaining between them. CDR1 SGHRS and CDR2 YFSETQ come from the germline V gene. The CDR3 is 13 residues long.

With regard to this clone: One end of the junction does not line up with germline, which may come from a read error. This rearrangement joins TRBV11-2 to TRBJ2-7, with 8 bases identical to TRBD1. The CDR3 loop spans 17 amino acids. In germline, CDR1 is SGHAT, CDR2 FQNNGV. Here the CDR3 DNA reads TGTGCCAGCAGCTTAGATTACAGGGGGATTCCCTCCCACGAGCAGTACTTC. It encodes CASSLDYRGIPSHEQYF.

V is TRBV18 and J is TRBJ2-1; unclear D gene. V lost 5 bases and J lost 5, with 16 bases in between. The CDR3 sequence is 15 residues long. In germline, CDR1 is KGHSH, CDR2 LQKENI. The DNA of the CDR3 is TGTGCCAGCTCAGGAATAGGTTTAGGAAACAATGAGCAGTTCTTC. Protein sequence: CASSGIGLGNNEQFF. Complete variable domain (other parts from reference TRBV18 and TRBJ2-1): NAGVMQNPRHLVRRRGQEARLRCSPMKGHSHVYWYRQLPEEGLKFMVYLQKENIIDESGMPKERFSAEFPKEGPSILRIQQVVRGDSAAYFCASSGIGLGNNEQFFGPGTRLTVL.

CDR3 coding DNA: TGTGCCAGCAGCGTGACTAGCGGGAAACTACACAATGAGCAGTTCTTC. Translated, it gives CASSVTSGKLHNEQFF. The chain carries TRBV9 and TRBJ2-1, with 11 bases aligning to TRBD2. The CDR3 extends over 16 amino acids. Germline V CDR1 and CDR2: SGDLS, YYNGEE. V shed 2 bases and J 5 bases; nucleotides not matched to a gene: 6.

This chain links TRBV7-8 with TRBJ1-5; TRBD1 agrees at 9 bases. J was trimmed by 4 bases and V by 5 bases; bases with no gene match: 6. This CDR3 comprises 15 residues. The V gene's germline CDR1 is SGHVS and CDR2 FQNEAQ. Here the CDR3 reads CASSQQGASNQPQHF. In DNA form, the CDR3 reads TGTGCCAGCAGCCAACAGGGGGCATCGAATCAGCCCCAGCATTTT.

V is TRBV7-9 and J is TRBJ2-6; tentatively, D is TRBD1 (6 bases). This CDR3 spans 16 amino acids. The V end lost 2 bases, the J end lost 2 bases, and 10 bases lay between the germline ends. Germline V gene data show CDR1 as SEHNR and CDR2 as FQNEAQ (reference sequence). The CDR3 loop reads CASSLTGTTGANVLTF. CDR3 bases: TGTGCCAGCAGCTTAACAGGGACAACTGGGGCCAACGTCCTGACTTTC.

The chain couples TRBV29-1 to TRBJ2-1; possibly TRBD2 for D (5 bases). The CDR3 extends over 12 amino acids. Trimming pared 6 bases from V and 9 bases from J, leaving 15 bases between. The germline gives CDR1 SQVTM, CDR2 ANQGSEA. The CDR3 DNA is TGCAGCGTCCCTCTGGGGAGAGGTGAGCAGTTCTTC. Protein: CSVPLGRGEQFF.

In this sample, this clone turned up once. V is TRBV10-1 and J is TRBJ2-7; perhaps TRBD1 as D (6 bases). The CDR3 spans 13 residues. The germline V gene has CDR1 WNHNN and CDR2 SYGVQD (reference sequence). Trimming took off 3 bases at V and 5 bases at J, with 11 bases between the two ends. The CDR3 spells CASSDNRVHEQYF. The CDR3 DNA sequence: TGCGCCAGCAGTGATAACAGGGTCCACGAGCAGTACTTC.

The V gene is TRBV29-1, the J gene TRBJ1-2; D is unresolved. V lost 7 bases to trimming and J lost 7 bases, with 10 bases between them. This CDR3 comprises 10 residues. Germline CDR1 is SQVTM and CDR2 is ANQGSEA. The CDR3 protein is CSALEVGYTF. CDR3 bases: TGCAGCGCCCTTGAGGTTGGCTACACCTTC.

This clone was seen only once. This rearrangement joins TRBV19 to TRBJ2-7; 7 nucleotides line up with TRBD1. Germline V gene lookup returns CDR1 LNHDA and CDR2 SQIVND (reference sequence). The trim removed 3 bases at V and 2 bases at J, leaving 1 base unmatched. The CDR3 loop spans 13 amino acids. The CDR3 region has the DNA TGTGCCAGTAGTATGGGACAGACCTACGAGCAGTACTTC. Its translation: CASSMGQTYEQYF.

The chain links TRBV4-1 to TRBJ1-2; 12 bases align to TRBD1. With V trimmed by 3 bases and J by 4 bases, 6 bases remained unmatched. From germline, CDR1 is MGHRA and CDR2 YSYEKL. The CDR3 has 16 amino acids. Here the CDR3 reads CASSHEPGQGAYGYTF. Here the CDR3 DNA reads TGCGCCAGCAGCCATGAGCCGGGACAGGGGGCCTATGGCTACACCTTC.

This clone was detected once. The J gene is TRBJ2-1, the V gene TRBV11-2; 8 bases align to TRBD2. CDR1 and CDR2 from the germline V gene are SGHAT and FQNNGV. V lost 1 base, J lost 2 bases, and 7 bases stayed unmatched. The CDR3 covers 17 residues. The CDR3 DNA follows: TGTGCCAGCAGCTTAGGTATAAGCGGGAGACCCTACAATGAGCAGTTCTTC. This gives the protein CASSLGISGRPYNEQFF.

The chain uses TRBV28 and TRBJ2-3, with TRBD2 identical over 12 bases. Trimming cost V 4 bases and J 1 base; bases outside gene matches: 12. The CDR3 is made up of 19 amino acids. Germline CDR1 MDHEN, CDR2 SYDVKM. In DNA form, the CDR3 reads TGTGCCAGCAGTTCCACTCATATCCTAGCGGGAGGGGGCACAGATACGCAGTATTTT. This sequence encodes CASSSTHILAGGGTDTQYF.

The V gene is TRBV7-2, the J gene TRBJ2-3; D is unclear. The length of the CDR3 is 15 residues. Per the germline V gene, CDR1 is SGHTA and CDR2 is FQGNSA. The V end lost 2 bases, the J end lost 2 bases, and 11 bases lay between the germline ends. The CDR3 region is CASSLNWPLTDTQYF. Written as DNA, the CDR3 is TGTGCCAGCAGCTTAAACTGGCCCCTCACAGATACGCAGTATTTT.

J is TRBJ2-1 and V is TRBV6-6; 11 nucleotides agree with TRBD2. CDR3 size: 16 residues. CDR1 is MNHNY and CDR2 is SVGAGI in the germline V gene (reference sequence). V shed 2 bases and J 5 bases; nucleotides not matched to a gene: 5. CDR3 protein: CASSYTGLAGNNEQFF. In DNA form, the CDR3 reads TGTGCCAGCAGTTACACCGGACTAGCGGGTAACAATGAGCAGTTCTTC.

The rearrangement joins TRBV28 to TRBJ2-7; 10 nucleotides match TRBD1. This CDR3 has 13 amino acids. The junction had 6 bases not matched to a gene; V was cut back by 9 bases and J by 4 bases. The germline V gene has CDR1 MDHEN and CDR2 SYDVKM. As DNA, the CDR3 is TGTGCCAGTAAAAGGGACAGGGGTTACGAGCAGTACTTC. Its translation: CASKRDRGYEQYF.